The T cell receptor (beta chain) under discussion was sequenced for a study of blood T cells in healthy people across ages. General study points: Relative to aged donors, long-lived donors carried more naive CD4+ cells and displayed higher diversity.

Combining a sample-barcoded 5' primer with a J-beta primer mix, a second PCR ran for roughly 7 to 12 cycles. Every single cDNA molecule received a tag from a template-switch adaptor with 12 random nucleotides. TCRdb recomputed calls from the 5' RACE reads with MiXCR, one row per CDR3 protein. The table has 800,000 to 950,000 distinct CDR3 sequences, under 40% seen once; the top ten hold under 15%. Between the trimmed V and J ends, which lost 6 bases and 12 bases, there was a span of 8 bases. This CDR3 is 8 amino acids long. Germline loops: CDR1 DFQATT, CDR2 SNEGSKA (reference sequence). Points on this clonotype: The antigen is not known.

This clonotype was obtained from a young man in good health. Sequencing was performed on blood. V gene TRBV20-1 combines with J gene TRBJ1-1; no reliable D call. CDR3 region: CSAADPFF. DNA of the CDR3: TGCAGTGCCGCGGACCCTTTCTTT.